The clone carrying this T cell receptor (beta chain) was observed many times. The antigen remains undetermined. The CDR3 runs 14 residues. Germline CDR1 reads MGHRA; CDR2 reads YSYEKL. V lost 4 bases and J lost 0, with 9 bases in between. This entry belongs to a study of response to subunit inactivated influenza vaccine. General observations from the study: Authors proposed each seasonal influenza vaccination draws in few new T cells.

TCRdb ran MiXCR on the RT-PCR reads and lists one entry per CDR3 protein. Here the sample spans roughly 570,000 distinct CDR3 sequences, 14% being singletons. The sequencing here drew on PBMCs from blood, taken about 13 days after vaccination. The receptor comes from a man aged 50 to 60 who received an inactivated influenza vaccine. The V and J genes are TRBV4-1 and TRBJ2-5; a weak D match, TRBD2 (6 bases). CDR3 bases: TGCGCCAGCAGCCTAGGACTAAACCAAGAGACCCAGTACTTC. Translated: CASSLGLNQETQYF.